This TCR beta chain was sequenced in a study of graft-versus-host responses after intestinal transplantation. As for the study in general: Grafts that recipients had were multivisceral, liver-intestinal, or isolated intestinal transplants. Study-wide results and limits: GvH clone levels peaked in circulation, and this peak was associated with early post-transplant HvG declines. Ileal or blood samples showed some GvH clones first, and such clones were also found in recipient marrow.

Repertoires were generated with immunoSEQ multiplex PCR, while TCRdb's copy carries only in-frame clones and drops some. The sample includes around 19,000 clones, under 40% seen only once; the top ten take 2% to 2.5%. The sequence derives from a human patient who was an organ donor for intestinal transplantation. The sample here was alloreactive CD4+ T cells from a mixed lymphocyte reaction culture, taken before transplantation. Subset denoted: CFSE-low proliferating T cells sorted from approximately six-day pre-transplant mixed lymphocyte reaction (GvH or HvG direction).

CDR3 sequence: CASRDGSTGTRVETQYF. DNA of the CDR3: TGCGCCAGCCGGGACGGAAGCACCGGGACTAGAGTCGAGACCCAGTACTTC. This chain joins TRBV10-1 and TRBJ2-5; TRBD2 matches at 8 bases. Germline trimming cut 8 bases from V and 5 bases from J; bases unmatched to any gene: 19. The length of the CDR3 is 17 residues. Germline CDR1 and CDR2: WNHNN and SYGVQD (reference sequence).